This TCR beta chain was observed in a study of shared clonotypes between healthy human individuals. Looking at the study overall: Researchers assigned three CD4 naive, three CD4 memory, two CD8 naive and one CD8 memory plate to each donor.

This clone was detected only once. CDR1 and CDR2 (germline): ENHRY, SYGVKD. With 8 bases removed from V and 5 bases from J, the gap between germline ends came to 19 bases. This CDR3 region has 14 residues. Running of the assay took place at deep level. Clones were read by immunoSEQ multiplex PCR, and TCRdb kept only the in-frame ones, dropping some. The data show more than 500,000 clones, about 96% seen once. Sequenced sample: naive CD4+ T cells sorted from blood. Subset of the sample: CD45RA+ positively selected. The genes are TRBV10-3 and TRBJ2-7, with a possible D match to TRBD2 (6 bases). This clonotype was sampled from a woman aged 30 to 39 in good health. The CDR3 nucleotides are TGTGCCATCTCTAGCGAACTCCAACCGAACGAGCAGTACTTC. Protein product: CAISSELQPNEQYF.